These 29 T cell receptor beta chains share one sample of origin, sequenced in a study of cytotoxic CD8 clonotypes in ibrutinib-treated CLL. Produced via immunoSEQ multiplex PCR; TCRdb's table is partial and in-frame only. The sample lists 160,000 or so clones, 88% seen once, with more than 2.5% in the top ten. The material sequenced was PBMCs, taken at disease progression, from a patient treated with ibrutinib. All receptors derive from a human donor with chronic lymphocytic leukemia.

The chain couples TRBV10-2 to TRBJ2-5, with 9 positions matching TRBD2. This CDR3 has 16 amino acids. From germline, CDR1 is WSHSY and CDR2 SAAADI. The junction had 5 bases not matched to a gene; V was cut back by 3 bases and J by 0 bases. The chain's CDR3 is CASSDPAGGDQETQYF. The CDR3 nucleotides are TGCGCCAGCAGTGATCCGGCGGGAGGGGACCAAGAGACCCAGTACTTC.

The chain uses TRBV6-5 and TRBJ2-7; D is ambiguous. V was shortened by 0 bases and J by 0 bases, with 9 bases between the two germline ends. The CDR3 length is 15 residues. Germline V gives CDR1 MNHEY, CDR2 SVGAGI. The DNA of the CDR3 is TGTGCCAGCAGTTACTCGTCCGGGCTCTCCTACGAGCAGTACTTC. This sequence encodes CASSYSSGLSYEQYF.

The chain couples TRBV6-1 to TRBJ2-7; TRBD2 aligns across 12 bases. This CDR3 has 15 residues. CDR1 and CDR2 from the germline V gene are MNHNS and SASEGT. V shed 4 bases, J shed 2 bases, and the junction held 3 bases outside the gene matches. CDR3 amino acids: CASSVLAGGTYEQYF. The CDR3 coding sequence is TGTGCCAGCAGTGTACTAGCGGGAGGAACCTACGAGCAGTACTTC.

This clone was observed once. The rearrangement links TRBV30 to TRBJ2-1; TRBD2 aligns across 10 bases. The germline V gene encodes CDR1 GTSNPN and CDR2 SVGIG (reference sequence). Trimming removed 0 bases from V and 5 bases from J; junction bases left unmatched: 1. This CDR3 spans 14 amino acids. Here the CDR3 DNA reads TGTGCCTGGAGTGTGAGCGGGAGGGACAATGAGCAGTTCTTC. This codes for CAWSVSGRDNEQFF.

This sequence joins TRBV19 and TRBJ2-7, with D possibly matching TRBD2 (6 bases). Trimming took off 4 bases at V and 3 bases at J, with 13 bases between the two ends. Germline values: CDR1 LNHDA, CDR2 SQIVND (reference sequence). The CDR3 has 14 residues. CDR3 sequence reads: CASSTAGSNYEQYF. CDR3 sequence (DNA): TGTGCCAGTAGTACGGCGGGAAGTAACTACGAGCAGTACTTC.

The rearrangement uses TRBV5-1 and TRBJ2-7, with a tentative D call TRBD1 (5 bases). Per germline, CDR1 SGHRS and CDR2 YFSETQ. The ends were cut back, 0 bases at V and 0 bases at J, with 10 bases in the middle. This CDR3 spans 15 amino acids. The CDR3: CASSLEGVSSYEQYF. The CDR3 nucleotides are TGCGCCAGCAGCTTGGAAGGGGTGAGCTCCTACGAGCAGTACTTC.

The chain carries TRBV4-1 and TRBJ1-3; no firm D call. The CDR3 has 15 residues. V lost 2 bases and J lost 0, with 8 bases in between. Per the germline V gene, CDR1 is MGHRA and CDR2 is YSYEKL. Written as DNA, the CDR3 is TGCGCCAGCAGCCAAACCCACGGCTCTGGAAACACCATATATTTT. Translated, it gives CASSQTHGSGNTIYF.

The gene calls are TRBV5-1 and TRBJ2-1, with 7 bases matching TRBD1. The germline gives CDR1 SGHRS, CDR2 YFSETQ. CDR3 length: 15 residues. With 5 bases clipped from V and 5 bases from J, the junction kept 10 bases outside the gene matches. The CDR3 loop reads CASRAPNRGDNEQFF. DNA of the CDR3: TGCGCCAGCAGGGCCCCGAACAGGGGAGACAATGAGCAGTTCTTC.

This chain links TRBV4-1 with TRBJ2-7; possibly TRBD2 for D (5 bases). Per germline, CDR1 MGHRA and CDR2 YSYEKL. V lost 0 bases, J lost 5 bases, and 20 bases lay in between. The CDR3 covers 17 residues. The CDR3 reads CASSQDAPSGIQDEQYF. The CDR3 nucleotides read TGCGCCAGCAGCCAAGATGCGCCTTCGGGGATCCAGGACGAGCAGTACTTC.

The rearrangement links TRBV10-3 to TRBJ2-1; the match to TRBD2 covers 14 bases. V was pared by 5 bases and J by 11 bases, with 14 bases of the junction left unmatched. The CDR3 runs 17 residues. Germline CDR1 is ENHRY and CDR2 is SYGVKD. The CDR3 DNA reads TGTGCCATCAGTACCGACAGTGGACTAGCGGGAGGTTGGAAGCAGTTCTTC. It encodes CAISTDSGLAGGWKQFF.

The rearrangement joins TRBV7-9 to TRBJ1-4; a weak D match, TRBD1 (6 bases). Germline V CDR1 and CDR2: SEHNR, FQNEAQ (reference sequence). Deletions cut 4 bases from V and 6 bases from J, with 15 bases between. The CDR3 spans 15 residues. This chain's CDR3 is CASSSQGPAYEKLFF. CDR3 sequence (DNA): TGTGCCAGCAGCTCTCAGGGGCCCGCTTATGAAAAACTGTTTTTT.

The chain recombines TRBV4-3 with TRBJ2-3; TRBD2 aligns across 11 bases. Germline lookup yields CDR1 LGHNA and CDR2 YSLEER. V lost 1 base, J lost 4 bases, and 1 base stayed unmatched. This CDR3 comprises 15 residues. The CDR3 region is CASSQVAGGPDTQYF. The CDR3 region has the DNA TGCGCCAGCAGCCAAGTAGCGGGAGGGCCAGATACGCAGTATTTT.

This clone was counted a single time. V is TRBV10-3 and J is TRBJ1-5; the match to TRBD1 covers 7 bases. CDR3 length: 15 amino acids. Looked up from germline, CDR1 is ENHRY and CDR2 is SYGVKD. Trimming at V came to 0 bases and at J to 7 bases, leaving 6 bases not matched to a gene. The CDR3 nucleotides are TGTGCCATCAGTGAGTCGACAACAGGGGCCCAGCCCCAGCATTTT. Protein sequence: CAISESTTGAQPQHF.

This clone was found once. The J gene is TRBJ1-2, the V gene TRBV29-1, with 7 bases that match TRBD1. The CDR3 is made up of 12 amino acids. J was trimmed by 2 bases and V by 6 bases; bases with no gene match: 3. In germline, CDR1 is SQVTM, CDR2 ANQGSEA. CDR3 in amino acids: CSVEQGNYGYTF. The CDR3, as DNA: TGCAGCGTCGAACAGGGGAACTATGGCTACACCTTC.

The CDR3 DNA sequence: TGTGCCAGCAGTGAGTTTGACGGGAACACTGAAGCTTTCTTT. Its translation is CASSEFDGNTEAFF. This chain connects TRBV2 to TRBJ1-1; D unresolved. With 3 bases removed from V and 1 base from J, the gap between germline ends came to 9 bases. Germline V gene data show CDR1 as SNHLY and CDR2 as FYNNEI. The CDR3 totals 14 residues.

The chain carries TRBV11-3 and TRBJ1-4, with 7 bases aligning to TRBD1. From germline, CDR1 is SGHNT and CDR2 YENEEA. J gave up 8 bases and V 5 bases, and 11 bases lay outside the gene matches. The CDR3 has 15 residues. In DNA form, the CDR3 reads TGTGCCAGCAGCCGGAGGGACAGCCCGTGGGAAAAACTGTTTTTT. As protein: CASSRRDSPWEKLFF.

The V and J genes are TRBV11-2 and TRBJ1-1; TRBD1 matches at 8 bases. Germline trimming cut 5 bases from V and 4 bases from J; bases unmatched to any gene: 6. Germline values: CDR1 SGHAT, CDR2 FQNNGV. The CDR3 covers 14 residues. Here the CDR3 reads CASSRTGRGTEAFF. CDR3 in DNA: TGTGCCAGCAGCCGGACAGGGAGGGGCACTGAAGCTTTCTTT.

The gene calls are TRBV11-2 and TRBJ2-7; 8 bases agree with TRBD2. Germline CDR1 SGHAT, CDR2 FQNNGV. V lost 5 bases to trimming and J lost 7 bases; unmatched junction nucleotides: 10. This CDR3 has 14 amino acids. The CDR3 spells CASSATSGAGEQYF. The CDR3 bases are TGTGCCAGCAGCGCTACTAGCGGAGCCGGGGAGCAGTACTTC.

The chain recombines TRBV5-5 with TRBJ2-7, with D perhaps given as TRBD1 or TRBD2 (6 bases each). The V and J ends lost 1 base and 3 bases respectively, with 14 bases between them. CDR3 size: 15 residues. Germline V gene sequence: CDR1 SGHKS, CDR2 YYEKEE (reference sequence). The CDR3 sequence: CASSLTGALVYEQYF. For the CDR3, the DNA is TGTGCCAGCAGCTTGACGGGGGCGCTTGTCTACGAGCAGTACTTC.

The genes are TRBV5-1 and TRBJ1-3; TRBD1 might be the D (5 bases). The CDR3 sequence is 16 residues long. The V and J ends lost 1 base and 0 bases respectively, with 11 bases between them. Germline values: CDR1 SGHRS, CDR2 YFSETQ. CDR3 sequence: CASSLRQSVSGNTIYF. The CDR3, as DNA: TGCGCCAGCAGCTTGCGACAGTCGGTCTCTGGAAACACCATATATTTT.

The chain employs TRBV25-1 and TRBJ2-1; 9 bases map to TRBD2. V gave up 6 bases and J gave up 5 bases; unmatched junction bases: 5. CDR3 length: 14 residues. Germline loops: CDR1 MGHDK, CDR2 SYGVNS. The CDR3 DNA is TGTGCCAGCAGCCGACTAGCGGATAACAATGAGCAGTTCTTC. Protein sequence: CASSRLADNNEQFF.

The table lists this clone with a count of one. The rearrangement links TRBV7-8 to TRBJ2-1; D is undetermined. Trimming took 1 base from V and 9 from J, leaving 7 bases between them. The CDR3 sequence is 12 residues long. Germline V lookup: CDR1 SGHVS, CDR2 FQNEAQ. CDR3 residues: CASSLVLSEQFF. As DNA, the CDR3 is TGTGCCAGCAGCTTAGTGCTGAGTGAGCAGTTCTTC.

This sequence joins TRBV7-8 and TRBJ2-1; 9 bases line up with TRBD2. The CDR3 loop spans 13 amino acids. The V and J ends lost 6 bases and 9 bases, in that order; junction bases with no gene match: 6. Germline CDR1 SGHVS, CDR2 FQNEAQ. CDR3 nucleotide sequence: TGTGCCAGCAGTTTTAGCGGGAGAGGTGAGCAGTTCTTC. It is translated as CASSFSGRGEQFF.

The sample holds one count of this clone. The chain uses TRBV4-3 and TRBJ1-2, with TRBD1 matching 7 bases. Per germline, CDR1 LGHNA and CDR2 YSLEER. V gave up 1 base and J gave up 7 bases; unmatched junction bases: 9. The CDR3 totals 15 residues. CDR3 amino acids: CASSQGLQGTGGYTF. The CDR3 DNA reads TGCGCCAGCAGCCAAGGGCTACAGGGGACGGGTGGCTACACCTTC.

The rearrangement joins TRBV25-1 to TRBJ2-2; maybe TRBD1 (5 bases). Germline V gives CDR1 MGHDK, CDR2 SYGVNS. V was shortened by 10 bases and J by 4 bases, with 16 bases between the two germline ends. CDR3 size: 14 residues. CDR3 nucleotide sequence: TGTGCCACCCCAGGCTCAAGGGGCACCGGGGAGCTGTTTTTT. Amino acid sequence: CATPGSRGTGELFF.

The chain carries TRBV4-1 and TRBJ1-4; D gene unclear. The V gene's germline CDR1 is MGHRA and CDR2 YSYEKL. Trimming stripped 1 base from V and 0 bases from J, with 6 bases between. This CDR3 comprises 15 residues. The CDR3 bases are TGCGCCAGCAGCCAAGTAGAAGCAACTAATGAAAAACTGTTTTTT. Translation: CASSQVEATNEKLFF.

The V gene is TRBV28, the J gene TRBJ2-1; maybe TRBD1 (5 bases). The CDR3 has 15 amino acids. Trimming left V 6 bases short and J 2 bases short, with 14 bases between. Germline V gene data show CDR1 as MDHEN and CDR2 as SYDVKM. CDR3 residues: CASSSTGLPYNEQFF. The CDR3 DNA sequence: TGTGCCAGCAGCTCAACAGGTCTCCCCTACAATGAGCAGTTCTTC. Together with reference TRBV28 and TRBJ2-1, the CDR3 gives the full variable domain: DVKVTQSSRYLVKRTGEKVFLECVQDMDHENMFWYRQDPGLGLRLIYFSYDVKMKEKGDIPEGYSVSREKKERFSLILESASTNQTSMYLCASSSTGLPYNEQFFGPGTRLTVL.

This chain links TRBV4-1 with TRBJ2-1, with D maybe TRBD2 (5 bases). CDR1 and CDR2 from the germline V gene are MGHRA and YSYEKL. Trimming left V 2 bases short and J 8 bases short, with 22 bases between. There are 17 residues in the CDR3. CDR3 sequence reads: CASSQKPAGGSEDEQFF. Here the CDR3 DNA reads TGCGCCAGCAGCCAAAAACCCGCGGGTGGTAGCGAGGATGAGCAGTTCTTC.

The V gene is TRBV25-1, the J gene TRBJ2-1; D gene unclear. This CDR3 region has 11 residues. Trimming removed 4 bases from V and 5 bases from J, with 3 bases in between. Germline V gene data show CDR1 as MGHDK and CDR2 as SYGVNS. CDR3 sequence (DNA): TGTGCCAGCAGTGTCCACAATGAGCAGTTCTTC. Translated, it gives CASSVHNEQFF.